The 31 T cell receptor beta chains listed next were all sequenced from one sample in a study of chemoradiotherapy in HPV16-positive cancers. The table came from immunoSEQ multiplex PCR; TCRdb's copy has only in-frame clones and leaves some out. The table has about 650 clones, roughly 80% seen once. The sample here was tumor tissue, taken from a patient who underwent chemoradiotherapy. The receptors originated from a human donor with HPV-associated anogenital cancer.

The genes are TRBV6-5 and TRBJ2-7; TRBD1 matches 7 bases. The germline gives CDR1 MNHEY, CDR2 SVGAGI. This CDR3 spans 11 amino acids. J was trimmed by 6 bases and V by 5 bases; bases with no gene match: 1. The CDR3 loop is CASSRDSEQYF. CDR3 coding DNA: TGTGCCAGCAGTAGGGACAGCGAGCAGTACTTC.

The CDR3 coding sequence is TGTGCCAGCAGCTTAGTCGGGGGTGAGCAGTTCTTC. This encodes CASSLVGGEQFF. The chain combines TRBV7-2 with TRBJ2-1; possibly TRBD2 for D (6 bases). The CDR3 extends over 12 amino acids. Germline V lookup: CDR1 SGHTA, CDR2 FQGNSA. Trimming took off 1 base at V and 9 bases at J, with 7 bases between the two ends. Drawing the rest from reference TRBV7-2 and TRBJ2-1, the complete variable domain is GAGVSQSPSNKVTEKGKDVELRCDPISGHTALYWYRQSLGQGLEFLIYFQGNSAPDKSGLPSDRFSAERTGGSVSTLTIQRTQQEDSAVYLCASSLVGGEQFFGPGTRLTVL.

V and J are TRBV9 and TRBJ2-7; D is unresolved. The germline CDR1 and CDR2 sequences are SGDLS and YYNGEE. Trimming stripped 0 bases from V and 5 bases from J, with 12 bases between. The CDR3 contains 14 residues. CDR3 region: CASSVDGLDDEQYF. The DNA for the CDR3 is TGTGCCAGCAGCGTAGATGGGCTAGACGACGAGCAGTACTTC.

This clone was counted between two and nine times. The chain links TRBV14 to TRBJ2-2, with 7 positions matching TRBD2. J was trimmed by 9 bases and V by 8 bases; bases with no gene match: 12. CDR3 length: 14 residues. CDR1 is SGHDN and CDR2 is FVKESK in the germline V gene. The CDR3 loop reads CASSLAENRWELFF. The CDR3 bases are TGTGCCAGCTCTCTAGCGGAAAACCGGTGGGAGCTGTTTTTT.

This chain uses TRBV27 with TRBJ2-7; D not resolved. Germline CDR1 is MNHEY and CDR2 is SMNVEV (reference sequence). The CDR3 is 14 amino acids. Trimming shortened V by 8 bases and J by 3 bases, and 17 bases separated the two germline ends. CDR3 sequence: CASSLNPQVYEQYF. The CDR3 nucleotides read TGTGCCAGCTCTCTCAACCCCCAGGTCTACGAGCAGTACTTC.

The chain is built from TRBV5-1 and TRBJ1-1; 10 nucleotides line up with TRBD1. Trimming at V came to 2 bases and at J to 1 base, leaving 5 bases not matched to a gene. This CDR3 is built from 16 residues. Germline CDR1 reads SGHRS; CDR2 reads YFSETQ. The CDR3 sequence: CASSFRQGAGNTEAFF. The CDR3 region has the DNA TGCGCCAGCAGCTTCCGACAGGGGGCTGGGAACACTGAAGCTTTCTTT.

The chain is built from TRBV4-3 and TRBJ2-7, with D tentatively TRBD2 (7 bases). The length of the CDR3 is 18 residues. V gave up 0 bases and J gave up 0 bases, with 18 bases separating them. CDR1 LGHNA and CDR2 YSLEER come from the germline V gene. CDR3 in DNA: TGCGCCAGCAGCCAAGAATGGCAGGGAGGGGGAGCCTCCTACGAGCAGTACTTC. Its translation: CASSQEWQGGGASYEQYF.

This clone occurred a few times. V is TRBV5-1 and J is TRBJ2-5, with D possibly being TRBD1 or TRBD2 (5 bases each). Trimming removed 4 bases at V and 5 bases at J, with 15 bases between. The germline V gene encodes CDR1 SGHRS and CDR2 YFSETQ. This CDR3 spans 14 amino acids. CDR3 protein: CASSDSGTRETQYF. Here the CDR3 DNA reads TGCGCCAGCAGCGACTCCGGGACGCGGGAGACCCAGTACTTC.

CDR3 in DNA: TGTGCCAGCAGTGGACCCCACAGCGGGAGGGTCGATGAGCAGTTCTTC. It translates to CASSGPHSGRVDEQFF. The rearrangement uses TRBV2 and TRBJ2-1; TRBD2 matches 10 bases. CDR1 and CDR2 from the germline V gene are SNHLY and FYNNEI. This CDR3 has 16 residues. Germline trimming cut 4 bases from V and 8 bases from J; bases unmatched to any gene: 11. Supplemented by reference TRBV2 and TRBJ2-1, the full variable domain reads EPEVTQTPSHQVTQMGQEVILRCVPISNHLYFYWYRQILGQKVEFLVSFYNNEISEKSEIFDDQFSVERPDGSNFTLKIRSTKLEDSAMYFCASSGPHSGRVDEQFFGPGTRLTVL.

The chain couples TRBV5-1 to TRBJ1-2; D may be TRBD1 (6 bases). Trimming pared 1 base from V and 4 bases from J, leaving 14 bases between. The CDR3 covers 15 residues. The germline CDR1 and CDR2 sequences are SGHRS and YFSETQ. CDR3 in amino acids: CASSLNGGGSYGYTF. Written as DNA, the CDR3 is TGCGCCAGCAGCTTGAATGGGGGCGGGAGCTATGGCTACACCTTC.

The chain links TRBV5-5 to TRBJ2-3; D remains ambiguous. The CDR3 sequence is 15 residues long. CDR1 is SGHKS, CDR2 YYEKEE, per germline (reference sequence). V was cut by 0 bases and J by 0 bases, with 8 bases left in between. The CDR3 loop reads CASSLAAESTDTQYF. In nucleotides, the CDR3 is TGTGCCAGCAGCTTGGCCGCAGAGAGCACAGATACGCAGTATTTT.

The chain employs TRBV19 and TRBJ1-1; 11 positions match TRBD1. This CDR3 contains 14 residues. The V gene's germline CDR1 is LNHDA and CDR2 SQIVND (reference sequence). The V segment lost 6 bases and the J segment 4 bases; nucleotides outside the gene matches: 4. The chain's CDR3 is CASRMDRGPTEAFF. CDR3 nucleotides: TGTGCCAGTAGGATGGACAGGGGGCCCACTGAAGCTTTCTTT. Full variable domain (outside the CDR3, taken from reference TRBV19 and TRBJ1-1): DGGITQSPKYLFRKEGQNVTLSCEQNLNHDAMYWYRQDPGQGLRLIYYSQIVNDFQKGDIAEGYSVSREKKESFPLTVTSAQKNPTAFYLCASRMDRGPTEAFFGQGTRLTVV.

The gene calls are TRBV29-1 and TRBJ1-1; TRBD1 is a possible D gene (6 bases). The V and J ends lost 5 bases and 1 base respectively, with 14 bases between them. CDR3 length: 14 amino acids. Per germline, CDR1 SQVTM and CDR2 ANQGSEA. CDR3 sequence reads: CSVRVGHSNTEAFF. The CDR3 nucleotides read TGCAGCGTTCGGGTGGGACATTCGAACACTGAAGCTTTCTTT.

This chain connects TRBV13 to TRBJ2-1; D gene ambiguous. The germline gives CDR1 PRHDT, CDR2 FYEKMQ (reference sequence). The CDR3 covers 16 residues. Trimming pared 1 base from V and 0 bases from J, leaving 10 bases between. The CDR3 loop is CASSLESASSYNEQFF. CDR3 DNA sequence: TGTGCCAGCAGCTTAGAATCCGCCAGCTCCTACAATGAGCAGTTCTTC.

The CDR3 DNA sequence: TGTGCCAGCAGCTTGGGTGGGGATCCCGGGGAGCTGTTTTTT. Encoded protein: CASSLGGDPGELFF. The genes are TRBV5-4 and TRBJ2-2; D is unresolved. CDR1 is SGHNT and CDR2 is YYREEE in the germline V gene (reference sequence). The CDR3 consists of 14 residues. V was pared by 0 bases and J by 6 bases, with 9 bases between.

This chain joins TRBV7-8 and TRBJ1-4; D might be TRBD1 (5 bases). V lost 1 base, J lost 3 bases, and 6 bases lay in between. Germline V lookup: CDR1 SGHVS, CDR2 FQNEAQ. The CDR3 totals 14 residues. The CDR3 here is CASSLGGSNEKLFF. The CDR3 DNA is TGTGCCAGCAGCTTAGGGGGCTCTAATGAAAAACTGTTTTTT. The full variable domain, rest sourced from reference TRBV7-8 and TRBJ1-4, is GAGVSQSPRYKVAKRGQDVALRCDPISGHVSLFWYQQALGQGPEFLTYFQNEAQLDKSGLPSDRFFAERPEGSVSTLKIQRTQQEDSAVYLCASSLGGSNEKLFFGSGTQLSVL.

Only a few counts were recorded for this clone. V and J are TRBV7-8 and TRBJ2-6, with a weak D call TRBD1 (6 bases). Germline values: CDR1 SGHVS, CDR2 FQNEAQ. V was cut by 3 bases and J by 0 bases, with 15 bases left in between. The CDR3 runs 18 residues. As DNA, the CDR3 is TGTGCCAGCAGCTTTCCGCAGGGGTTGAGCTCTGGGGCCAACGTCCTGACTTTC. Translation gives CASSFPQGLSSGANVLTF.

This clone was seen just once. V and J are TRBV10-3 and TRBJ1-6; possible D gene TRBD1, 5 bases. The germline CDR1 and CDR2 sequences are ENHRY and SYGVKD. The CDR3 runs 12 residues. With 8 bases removed from V and 8 bases from J, the gap between germline ends came to 10 bases. CDR3 bases: TGTGCCATCGGGGCCGAGCATTCACCCCTCCACTTT. Its translation is CAIGAEHSPLHF.

Written as DNA, the CDR3 is TGTGCCAGCAGTTACTCGTTCGACACAGATACGCAGTATTTT. Amino acid sequence: CASSYSFDTDTQYF. The chain combines TRBV6-6 with TRBJ2-3; D ambiguous. The germline CDR1 and CDR2 sequences are MNHNY and SVGAGI (reference sequence). Deletions cut 0 bases from V and 2 bases from J, with 6 bases between. This CDR3 is 14 amino acids long.

The chain employs TRBV5-1 and TRBJ2-2; D possibly corresponds to TRBD2 (6 bases). The CDR3 runs to 15 residues. Germline-derived CDR1 and CDR2 are SGHRS and YFSETQ. The germline V and J ends were trimmed by 0 bases and 4 bases, with 10 bases remaining between them. The chain's CDR3 is CASSLVGGITGELFF. The CDR3 DNA sequence: TGCGCCAGCAGCTTGGTTGGGGGGATCACCGGGGAGCTGTTTTTT.

V usage is TRBV5-1 and J usage is TRBJ1-2; D is uncertain. Germline V gene lookup returns CDR1 SGHRS and CDR2 YFSETQ. The V end lost 3 bases, the J end lost 2 bases, and 17 bases lay between the germline ends. The CDR3 totals 16 residues. The CDR3 DNA reads TGCGCCAGCAGCTCTACTCCAGGTCCCGTCAACTATGGCTACACCTTC. Translated: CASSSTPGPVNYGYTF.

This clone has just a few counts. This chain connects TRBV7-9 to TRBJ1-1; TRBD1 matches 7 bases. This CDR3 contains 15 residues. V gave up 4 bases and J gave up 3 bases; unmatched junction bases: 8. The V gene's germline CDR1 is SEHNR and CDR2 FQNEAQ (reference sequence). The CDR3 reads CASSYYRGMHTEAFF. DNA for the CDR3: TGTGCCAGCAGCTACTACAGGGGTATGCACACTGAAGCTTTCTTT. The whole variable domain, remainder taken from reference TRBV7-9 and TRBJ1-1, is DTGVSQNPRHKITKRGQNVTFRCDPISEHNRLYWYRQTLGQGPEFLTYFQNEAQLEKSRLLSDRFSAERPKGSFSTLEIQRTEQGDSAMYLCASSYYRGMHTEAFFGQGTRLTVV.

This chain joins TRBV7-2 and TRBJ2-1, with TRBD2 as a possible D gene (5 bases). The CDR3 is 14 residues long. V lost 5 bases, J lost 2 bases, and 10 bases lay in between. The V gene's germline CDR1 is SGHTA and CDR2 FQGNSA. This CDR3 is CASSPRGTYNEQFF. As DNA, the CDR3 is TGTGCCAGCAGCCCACGAGGGACCTACAATGAGCAGTTCTTC.

The chain links TRBV6-5 to TRBJ2-1; 9 positions match TRBD2. This CDR3 spans 15 amino acids. Germline assignment: CDR1 MNHEY and CDR2 SVGAGI. Unmatched junction bases numbered 11, after V lost 7 bases and J lost 7 bases. CDR3 sequence (DNA): TGTGCCAGCATGTTGTCGCGGGGGGGCTTAAATGAGCAGTTCTTC. This encodes CASMLSRGGLNEQFF.

This clone showed up just a few times. Here the CDR3 DNA reads TGTGCCAGCAGCCAAGGTGCAGGACACGGCTATGGCTACACCTTC. This encodes CASSQGAGHGYGYTF. This chain connects TRBV14 to TRBJ1-2, with D possibly TRBD1 on 5 matching bases. CDR3 length equals 15 residues. Germline-derived CDR1 and CDR2 are SGHDN and FVKESK. The ends were cut back, 1 base at V and 4 bases at J, with 13 bases in the middle.

The chain is built from TRBV28 and TRBJ1-1; 9 bases match TRBD1. CDR3 length: 14 amino acids. CDR1 is MDHEN and CDR2 is SYDVKM in the germline V gene. V trimming: 6 bases; J trimming: 4 bases; junction bases outside the gene matches: 6. The CDR3 loop reads CASRDTGGATEAFF. The CDR3 DNA sequence: TGTGCCAGCAGGGACACAGGGGGCGCCACTGAAGCTTTCTTT.

This rearrangement joins TRBV9 to TRBJ1-1; D is unresolved. CDR1 is SGDLS, CDR2 YYNGEE, per germline. Trimming took off 0 bases at V and 0 bases at J, with 15 bases between the two ends. The CDR3 totals 17 residues. In DNA, the CDR3 is TGTGCCAGCAGCGTAGACTCGGGTCAGGCCATGAACACTGAAGCTTTCTTT. Protein: CASSVDSGQAMNTEAFF.

V and J are TRBV5-1 and TRBJ2-7; D possibly corresponds to TRBD1 (6 bases). Trimming took 7 bases from V and 1 from J, leaving 15 bases between them. The CDR3 extends over 14 amino acids. In germline, CDR1 is SGHRS, CDR2 YFSETQ. CDR3 in amino acids: CASAPRTDSYEQYF. The DNA for the CDR3 is TGCGCCAGCGCACCCCGGACAGATTCCTACGAGCAGTACTTC.

The V gene is TRBV29-1, the J gene TRBJ2-1, with a tentative D call TRBD2 (6 bases). The V gene lost 3 bases and the J gene lost 3 bases, with 18 bases spanning the gap. The CDR3 has 16 amino acids. Germline V gene data show CDR1 as SQVTM and CDR2 as ANQGSEA. The CDR3 DNA reads as TGCAGCGTTGAGTATGGGCTAGCGTCTCGCTACAATGAGCAGTTCTTC. Its protein product is CSVEYGLASRYNEQFF.

The V gene is TRBV7-2, the J gene TRBJ2-5; 9 nucleotides line up with TRBD2. Trimming removed 6 bases from V and 3 bases from J; junction bases left unmatched: 5. The CDR3 spans 14 residues. Germline V gene data show CDR1 as SGHTA and CDR2 as FQGNSA. CDR3 loop: CASRGGTSKETQYF. Written as DNA, the CDR3 is TGTGCCAGCAGGGGCGGGACTAGCAAAGAGACCCAGTACTTC.

This chain connects TRBV2 to TRBJ2-7; TRBD2 agrees at 10 bases. Trimming at V came to 6 bases and at J to 0 bases, leaving 2 bases not matched to a gene. CDR1 and CDR2 (germline): SNHLY, FYNNEI. The CDR3 runs 14 residues. CDR3 sequence (DNA): TGTGCCAGCAGGTGGACTAGCGGCTCCTACGAGCAGTACTTC. Translation: CASRWTSGSYEQYF.